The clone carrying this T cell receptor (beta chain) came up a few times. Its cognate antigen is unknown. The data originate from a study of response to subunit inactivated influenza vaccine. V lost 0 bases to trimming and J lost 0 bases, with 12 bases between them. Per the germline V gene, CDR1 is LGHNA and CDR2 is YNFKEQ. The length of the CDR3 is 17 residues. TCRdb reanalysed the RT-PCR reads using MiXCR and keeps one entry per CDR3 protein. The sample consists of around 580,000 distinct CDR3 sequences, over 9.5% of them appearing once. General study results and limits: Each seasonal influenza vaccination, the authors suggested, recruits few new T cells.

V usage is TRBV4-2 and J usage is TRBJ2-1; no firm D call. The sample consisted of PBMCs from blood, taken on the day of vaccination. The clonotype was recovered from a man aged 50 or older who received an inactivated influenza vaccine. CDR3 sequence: CASSQEGSPSSYNEQFF. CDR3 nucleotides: TGTGCCAGCAGCCAAGAGGGGTCTCCTAGCTCCTACAATGAGCAGTTCTTC.